This TCR beta chain was sequenced for a study of siplizumab effects on memory and regulatory T cells. General study findings and limits: Naive T cells looked more diverse than memory cells, and they looked like major contributors to the alloresponse.

Trimming shortened V by 4 bases and J by 2 bases, and 2 bases separated the two germline ends. Germline CDR1 and CDR2: SGHTA and FQGTGA. This CDR3 comprises 12 residues. The sample holds one count of this clone. The antigen remains undetermined. Profiling relied on immunoSEQ multiplex PCR, and the TCRdb table lists in-frame clones only, not all of them. The sample holds some 56,000 clones, approximately 97% seen once. Sequenced input: naive CD8+ T cells sorted from blood. This clonotype was obtained from a human donor in good health. The rearrangement uses TRBV7-3 and TRBJ2-2; D gene unclear. The CDR3 region has the DNA TGTGCCAGCAGCTCAAACACCGGGGAGCTGTTTTTT. Translated, it gives CASSSNTGELFF.